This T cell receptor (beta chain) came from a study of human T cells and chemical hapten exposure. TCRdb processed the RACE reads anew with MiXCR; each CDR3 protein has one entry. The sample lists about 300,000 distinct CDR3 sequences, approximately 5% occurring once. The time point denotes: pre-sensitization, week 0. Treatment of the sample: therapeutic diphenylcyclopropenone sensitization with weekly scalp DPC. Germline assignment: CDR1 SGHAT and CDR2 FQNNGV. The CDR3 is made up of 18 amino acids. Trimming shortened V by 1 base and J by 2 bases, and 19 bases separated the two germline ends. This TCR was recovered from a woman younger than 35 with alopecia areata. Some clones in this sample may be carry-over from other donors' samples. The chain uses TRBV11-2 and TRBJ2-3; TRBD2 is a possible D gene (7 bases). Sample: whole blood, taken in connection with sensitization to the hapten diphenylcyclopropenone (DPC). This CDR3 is CASSLAPNGGRDTDTQYF. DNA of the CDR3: TGTGCCAGCAGCTTAGCCCCGAACGGGGGGCGCGACACAGATACGCAGTATTTT.